These 24 T cell receptor beta chains were sequenced from one sample in a study of blood T cell repertoires in COVID-19. Data came from immunoSEQ multiplex PCR; TCRdb stores just in-frame clones and leaves some out. The sample contains tens of thousands of clones, approximately 86% of which appear only once. Sample: peripheral blood. These receptors all stem from a man aged 70-80 years with acute or convalescent COVID-19.

The rearrangement uses TRBV19 and TRBJ1-1, with a tentative D call TRBD1 (5 bases). V was pared by 5 bases and J by 5 bases, with 18 bases between. The CDR3 has 15 amino acids. Per the germline V gene, CDR1 is LNHDA and CDR2 is SQIVND (reference sequence). The CDR3 loop is CASSPTLGGRTEAFF. The CDR3, as DNA: TGTGCCAGTAGTCCGACCCTCGGGGGAAGGACTGAAGCTTTCTTT.

The chain employs TRBV7-7 and TRBJ2-2; TRBD1 is a possible D gene (6 bases). Germline lookup yields CDR1 SSHAT and CDR2 FNYEAQ (reference sequence). V lost 5 bases and J lost 3, with 10 bases in between. The CDR3 runs 14 residues. CDR3 coding DNA: TGTGCCAGCAGCCTCTCAGGGGACACCGGGGAGCTGTTTTTT. Protein: CASSLSGDTGELFF.

V and J are TRBV29-1 and TRBJ2-5, with a possible D match to TRBD1 (5 bases). Trimming removed 3 bases at V and 6 bases at J, with 11 bases between. CDR1 is SQVTM and CDR2 is ANQGSEA in the germline V gene. There are 12 residues in the CDR3. The CDR3 DNA follows: TGCAGCGTTGATTCAGGGCCACAGACCCAGTACTTC. This gives the protein CSVDSGPQTQYF.

CDR3 sequence: CASSQDWQGENSPLHF. CDR3 bases: TGCGCCAGCAGCCAAGATTGGCAGGGCGAGAATTCACCCCTCCACTTT. This chain links TRBV4-1 with TRBJ1-6; a possible D gene is TRBD1 (5 bases). CDR3 length equals 16 residues. Trimming took 0 bases from V and 7 from J, leaving 13 bases between them. Per the germline V gene, CDR1 is MGHRA and CDR2 is YSYEKL.

This clone was found a few times. The rearrangement joins TRBV6-6 to TRBJ2-7, with 10 bases aligning to TRBD2. The V segment lost 6 bases and the J segment 2 bases; nucleotides outside the gene matches: 7. This CDR3 has 15 residues. Per the germline V gene, CDR1 is MNHNY and CDR2 is SVGAGI (reference sequence). The DNA for the CDR3 is TGTGCCAGCAGCCTTGGACTAGCGGAAACCTACGAGCAGTACTTC. Its protein product is CASSLGLAETYEQYF.

The V and J genes are TRBV5-1 and TRBJ1-2; D perhaps matches TRBD1 (5 bases). CDR1 SGHRS and CDR2 YFSETQ come from the germline V gene. The CDR3 spans 15 residues. V was pared by 0 bases and J by 8 bases, with 17 bases between. CDR3: CASSLGGVRVSGYTF. The CDR3 DNA is TGCGCCAGCAGCTTGGGAGGTGTCAGGGTCTCCGGCTACACCTTC.

This chain joins TRBV6-5 and TRBJ1-4; 7 positions agree with TRBD1. V shed 5 bases, J shed 6 bases, and the junction held 6 bases outside the gene matches. The CDR3 runs 14 residues. CDR1 and CDR2 from the germline V gene are MNHEY and SVGAGI. CDR3 in DNA: TGTGCCAGCAGTCCAGGACAGGCGGATGAAAAACTGTTTTTT. Protein sequence: CASSPGQADEKLFF.

This clone was detected a few times. CDR3: CASSQDAGQGYGYTF. Here the CDR3 DNA reads TGTGCCAGCAGCCAAGACGCGGGACAGGGCTATGGCTACACCTTC. The chain uses TRBV14 and TRBJ1-2; 9 nucleotides agree with TRBD1. The CDR3 covers 15 residues. V dropped 0 bases and J dropped 4; count of bases not matched to a gene: 3. CDR1 SGHDN and CDR2 FVKESK come from the germline V gene.

This clone was seen a few times. J is TRBJ2-7 and V is TRBV5-1; 11 nucleotides agree with TRBD2. The length of the CDR3 is 14 residues. The V and J ends lost 6 bases and 2 bases, in that order; junction bases with no gene match: 4. Germline lookup yields CDR1 SGHRS and CDR2 YFSETQ. The CDR3 region has the DNA TGCGCCAGCACGATAGCGGGAGGGCCCTACGAGCAGTACTTC. Amino acids: CASTIAGGPYEQYF.

In nucleotides, the CDR3 is TGTGCCAGCGGGACAGTCCATAATTCACCCCTCCACTTT. This gives the protein CASGTVHNSPLHF. The J gene is TRBJ1-6, the V gene TRBV2; 7 bases are a match to TRBD1. Unmatched junction bases numbered 3, after V lost 8 bases and J lost 5 bases. The CDR3 covers 13 residues. Germline loops: CDR1 SNHLY, CDR2 FYNNEI.

The V gene is TRBV5-1, the J gene TRBJ2-6, with TRBD1 matching 7 bases. This CDR3 comprises 18 residues. Trimming took 4 bases from V and 1 from J; bases not matched to a gene: 11. CDR1 and CDR2 from the germline V gene are SGHRS and YFSETQ. This CDR3 is CASSLTLGQHSGANVLTF. CDR3 bases: TGCGCCAGCAGCCTGACTTTGGGACAGCATTCTGGGGCCAACGTCCTGACTTTC.

This clone was seen once. V gene TRBV6-1 combines with J gene TRBJ1-2, with D maybe TRBD1 (5 bases). The CDR3 runs to 16 residues. The V end was cut by 2 bases, the J end by 7 bases, with 20 bases between. Germline V gene data show CDR1 as MNHNS and CDR2 as SASEGT. CDR3 nucleotides: TGTGCCAGCAGTGAATCGGCCCGGGGGGATTCCTTTGGCTACACCTTC. It encodes CASSESARGDSFGYTF.

A note on this clone: Different DNA sequences within this sample yield the same CDR3. The chain joins TRBV3-1 (or the pseudogene TRBV3-2) to TRBJ1-2; D call uncertain. The CDR3 is 14 amino acids. The V gene's germline CDR1 is LGHDT and CDR2 YNNKEL (reference sequence). The V end was cut by 0 bases, the J end by 5 bases, with 10 bases between. CDR3 region: CASSQDNGGYGYTF. CDR3 DNA sequence: TGTGCCAGCAGCCAAGACAACGGCGGATATGGCTACACCTTC.

The genes are TRBV5-1 and TRBJ2-7; the D gene is possibly TRBD2 (6 bases). This CDR3 has 15 amino acids. Trimming stripped 1 base from V and 0 bases from J, with 11 bases between. Germline V lookup: CDR1 SGHRS, CDR2 YFSETQ. Here the CDR3 DNA reads TGCGCCAGCAGCTTGAGTAGCGGCAGCTCCTACGAGCAGTACTTC. Its protein product is CASSLSSGSSYEQYF.

The chain couples TRBV7-2 to TRBJ1-5; TRBD1 aligns across 7 bases. Germline assignment: CDR1 SGHTA and CDR2 FQGNSA. The CDR3 runs 14 residues. Losses at the gene ends were 5 bases for V and 7 bases for J; bases not matched to a gene: 8. The CDR3 protein is CASSVDRVGQPQHF. In nucleotides, the CDR3 is TGTGCCAGCAGCGTTGACAGGGTGGGACAGCCCCAGCATTTT. The full variable domain, rest sourced from reference TRBV7-2 and TRBJ1-5, is GAGVSQSPSNKVTEKGKDVELRCDPISGHTALYWYRQSLGQGLEFLIYFQGNSAPDKSGLPSDRFSAERTGGSVSTLTIQRTQQEDSAVYLCASSVDRVGQPQHFGDGTRLSIL.

The chain carries TRBV27 and TRBJ2-1; weak D call: TRBD2 (5 bases). Germline V gene lookup returns CDR1 MNHEY and CDR2 SMNVEV (reference sequence). Trimming took off 0 bases at V and 9 bases at J, with 15 bases between the two ends. This CDR3 spans 15 amino acids. The CDR3 sequence is CASSLSRRGKGEQFF. The CDR3 coding sequence is TGTGCCAGCAGTTTATCTCGTCGGGGAAAGGGTGAGCAGTTCTTC.

The rearrangement uses TRBV18 and TRBJ2-7, with D perhaps TRBD2 (6 bases). The V end was cut by 8 bases, the J end by 7 bases, with 15 bases between. There are 12 residues in the CDR3. Germline V lookup: CDR1 KGHSH, CDR2 LQKENI. CDR3 loop: CASQREQGEQYF. CDR3 coding DNA: TGTGCCAGCCAACGGGAGCAAGGAGAGCAGTACTTC.

The chain carries TRBV6-9 and TRBJ2-2; no firm D call. Trimming removed 3 bases from V and 7 bases from J, with 6 bases in between. This CDR3 has 12 residues. Germline V gene lookup returns CDR1 MNHGY and CDR2 SVAAGI. The CDR3 DNA reads as TGTGCCAGCAGTTACGAACTCGGGGAGCTGTTTTTT. This sequence encodes CASSYELGELFF.

The chain has TRBV4-2 and TRBJ1-4; possibly TRBD1 for D (6 bases). The CDR3 runs 16 residues. Germline assignment: CDR1 LGHNA and CDR2 YNFKEQ. V dropped 0 bases and J dropped 8 bases, with 16 bases sitting between them. The CDR3 DNA reads as TGTGCCAGCAGCCAAGACCCTGGACAGAACGACGAAAAACTGTTTTTT. Protein product: CASSQDPGQNDEKLFF.

The rearrangement links TRBV7-9 to TRBJ1-3, with D tentatively TRBD1 (5 bases). V was trimmed by 7 bases and J by 4 bases, leaving 14 bases between them. The CDR3 length is 14 residues. Per germline, CDR1 SEHNR and CDR2 FQNEAQ (reference sequence). The chain's CDR3 is CASIEEGRGNTIYF. DNA for the CDR3: TGTGCCAGCATCGAGGAGGGGCGCGGAAACACCATATATTTT.

The J gene is TRBJ2-1, the V gene TRBV10-1; unclear D gene. V was shortened by 0 bases and J by 7 bases, with 7 bases between the two germline ends. Germline V gene lookup returns CDR1 WNHNN and CDR2 SYGVQD (reference sequence). CDR3 length equals 13 residues. CDR3: CASSESPVNEQFF. The CDR3 bases are TGCGCCAGCAGTGAGTCCCCCGTTAATGAGCAGTTCTTC.

The chain combines TRBV11-2 with TRBJ2-2, with D perhaps TRBD2 (6 bases). The CDR3 length is 14 residues. The V end lost 4 bases, the J end lost 3 bases, and 9 bases lay between the germline ends. In germline, CDR1 is SGHAT, CDR2 FQNNGV. CDR3 loop: CASSWGLHTGELFF. Here the CDR3 DNA reads TGTGCCAGCAGCTGGGGACTTCACACCGGGGAGCTGTTTTTT.

The chain joins TRBV4-2 to TRBJ2-2; TRBD1 matches at 7 bases. The CDR3 has 14 amino acids. Looked up from germline, CDR1 is LGHNA and CDR2 is YNFKEQ. V trimming: 4 bases; J trimming: 7 bases; junction bases outside the gene matches: 6. In DNA, the CDR3 is TGTGCCAGCAGCCGACCACAGGGGCGCGGGGAGCTGTTTTTT. Translation gives CASSRPQGRGELFF.

The J gene is TRBJ1-3, the V gene TRBV6-6, with TRBD1 matching 9 bases. The trim removed 5 bases at V and 1 base at J, leaving 9 bases unmatched. The CDR3 consists of 17 residues. Germline assignment: CDR1 MNHNY and CDR2 SVGAGI (reference sequence). The chain's CDR3 is CASSQLTGGESGNTIYF. In nucleotides, the CDR3 is TGTGCCAGCAGTCAGCTAACAGGGGGCGAATCTGGAAACACCATATATTTT.